Listed here is a single T cell receptor (beta chain). The sample comes from a study of beta chain features in type 1 diabetes. The isolated RNA, all of it, was reverse transcribed, so expressed TCRB transcripts were what got sequenced. Measured with immunoSEQ multiplex PCR; TCRdb has only the in-frame clones, and not every one. This table has over 120,000 clones, 8.5% to 12% appearing once. This CDR3 region has 20 residues. This clonotype was sampled from a man younger than 30 in good health. The specimen was naive CD4+ T cells from blood. This chain links TRBV21-1 with TRBJ2-4; the DNA was not compared with TRBD2, the D call given in the table. TRBV21-1 is a pseudogene segment. Here the CDR3 reads CASSSAPGLPPMSTKNIQYF. CDR3 DNA sequence: TGTGCCAGCAGCTCCGCACCGGGACTCCCTCCAATGAGTACCAAAAACATTCAGTACTTC.